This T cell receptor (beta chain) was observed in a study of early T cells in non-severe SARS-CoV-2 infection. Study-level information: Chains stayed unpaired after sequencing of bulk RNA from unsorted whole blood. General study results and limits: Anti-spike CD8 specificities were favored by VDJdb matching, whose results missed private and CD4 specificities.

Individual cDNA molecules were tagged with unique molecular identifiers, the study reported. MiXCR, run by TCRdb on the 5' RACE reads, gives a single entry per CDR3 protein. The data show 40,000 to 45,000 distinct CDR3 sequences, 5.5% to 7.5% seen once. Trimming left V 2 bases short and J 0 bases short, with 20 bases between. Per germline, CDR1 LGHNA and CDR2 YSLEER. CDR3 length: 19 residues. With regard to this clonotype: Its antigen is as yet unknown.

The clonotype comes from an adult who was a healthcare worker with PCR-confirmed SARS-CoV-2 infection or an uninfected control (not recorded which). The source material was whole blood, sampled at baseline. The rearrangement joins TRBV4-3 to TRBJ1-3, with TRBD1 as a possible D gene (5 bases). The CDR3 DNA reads TGCGCCAGCAGCCAAAGCCTGGGGACCAATGGCTTCTCTGGAAACACCATATATTTT. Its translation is CASSQSLGTNGFSGNTIYF.